This T cell receptor (delta chain) emerged from a study of gamma-delta T cells after stem cell transplantation. TCRdb re-processed the RT-PCR reads via CATT. This table holds 11,000 or so delta-chain clones, around 41% found once. This clone showed up just a few times. This CDR3 contains 16 residues. The J segment lost 2 bases and the V segment lost 7 bases, leaving 10 bases of the junction unmatched. Germline loops: CDR1 TSWWSYY, CDR2 QGS. The sequencing sample was made of gamma-delta T cells. The source of this sequence is a human donor. It is not recorded whose cells these are; they may come from a transplant donor. The chain recombines TRDV1 with TRDJ1; 10 bases are shared with TRDD3. The CDR3 DNA reads as TGTGCTCTTGAGCGTTGCCTGGGGGATAGAACCGATAAACTCATCTTT. Translating gives CALERCLGDRTDKLIF.